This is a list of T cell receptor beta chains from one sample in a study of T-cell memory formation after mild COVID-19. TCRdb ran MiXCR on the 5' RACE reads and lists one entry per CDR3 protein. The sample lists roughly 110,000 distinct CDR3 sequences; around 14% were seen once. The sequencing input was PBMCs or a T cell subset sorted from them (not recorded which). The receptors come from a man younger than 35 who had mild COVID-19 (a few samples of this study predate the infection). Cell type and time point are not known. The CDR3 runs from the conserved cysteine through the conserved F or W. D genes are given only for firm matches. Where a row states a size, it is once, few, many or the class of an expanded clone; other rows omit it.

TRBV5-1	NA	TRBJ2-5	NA	CGSKERATQETQYF	TGCGGCTCAAAGGAGCGGGCGACACAAGAGACCCAGTACTTC
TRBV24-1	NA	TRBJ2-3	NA	CATSDRTDTQYF	TGTGCCACCAGTGACCGCACAGATACGCAGTATTTT
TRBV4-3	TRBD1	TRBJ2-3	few	CASSHPGQSPDTQYF	TGCGCCAGCAGCCATCCGGGACAGAGCCCAGATACGCAGTATTTT
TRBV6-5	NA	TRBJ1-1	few	CASSYSPGPNTEAFF	TGTGCCAGCAGTTACTCGCCAGGGCCGAACACTGAAGCTTTCTTT
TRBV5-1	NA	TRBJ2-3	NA	CASSLGAASTDTQYF	TGCGCCAGCAGCTTGGGGGCAGCTAGCACAGATACGCAGTATTTT
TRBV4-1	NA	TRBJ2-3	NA	CASSPRQELLGRVDTQYF	TGCGCCAGCAGCCCCAGACAGGAGCTATTAGGGAGGGTAGATACGCAGTATTTT
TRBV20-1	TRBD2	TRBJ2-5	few	CSARDGAGEIQETQYF	TGCAGTGCTAGAGACGGAGCGGGGGAGATCCAAGAGACCCAGTACTTC
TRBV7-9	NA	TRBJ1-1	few	CASSLRTGFTEAFF	TGTGCCAGCAGCTTGCGGACCGGATTCACTGAAGCTTTCTTT
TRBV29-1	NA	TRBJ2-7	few	CSVEVGGSYEQYF	TGCAGCGTTGAAGTCGGCGGATCCTACGAGCAGTACTTC
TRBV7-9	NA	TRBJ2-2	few	CASSPWAPGELFF	TGTGCCAGCAGCCCTTGGGCCCCCGGGGAGCTGTTTTTT
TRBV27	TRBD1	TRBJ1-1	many	CASSLFTGVETEAFF	TGTGCCAGCAGTTTATTTACAGGGGTGGAAACTGAAGCTTTCTTT
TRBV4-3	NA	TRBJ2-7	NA	CASSQEWGSSYEQYF	TGCGCCAGCAGCCAAGAATGGGGCAGCTCCTACGAGCAGTACTTC
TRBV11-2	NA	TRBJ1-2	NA	CASSLVANYGYTF	TGTGCCAGCAGCTTAGTAGCAAACTATGGCTACACCTTC
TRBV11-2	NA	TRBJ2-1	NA	CASSGTERRNEQFF	TGTGCCAGCAGCGGAACAGAAAGGAGGAATGAGCAGTTCTTC
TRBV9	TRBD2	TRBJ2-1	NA	CASSVAGGTYNEQFF	TGTGCCAGCAGCGTAGCGGGGGGGACTTACAATGAGCAGTTCTTC
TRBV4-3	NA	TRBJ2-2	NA	CASSPLSETNTGELFF	TGCGCCAGCAGCCCCCTTTCGGAAACGAACACCGGGGAGCTGTTTTTT
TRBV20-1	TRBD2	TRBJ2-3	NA	CSASGLATISTDTQYF	TGCAGTGCTAGCGGACTAGCGACGATTAGCACAGATACGCAGTATTTT
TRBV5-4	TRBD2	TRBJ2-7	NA	CASSPGLAGNEQYF	TGTGCCAGCAGCCCGGGACTAGCGGGGAACGAGCAGTACTTC
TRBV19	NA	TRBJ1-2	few	CATSDSNYGYTF	TGTGCCACCTCGGACAGTAACTATGGCTACACCTTC
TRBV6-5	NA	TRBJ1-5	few	CASSTSGTGYSNQPQHF	TGTGCCAGCAGCACATCCGGGACGGGCTATAGCAATCAGCCCCAGCATTTT
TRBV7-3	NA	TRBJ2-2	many	CASSLGRTGELFF	TGTGCCAGCTCCCTTGGGCGCACCGGGGAGCTGTTTTTT
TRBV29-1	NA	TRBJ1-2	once	CSVVGPQALIWDDHYGYTF	TGCAGCGTTGTTGGTCCGCAGGCGCTTATTTGGGACGACCACTATGGCTACACCTTC
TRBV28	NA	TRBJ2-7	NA	CASSLNTGKSYEQYF	TGTGCCAGCAGTTTAAATACAGGGAAGTCCTACGAGCAGTACTTC
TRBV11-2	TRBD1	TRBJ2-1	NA	CASSFRDRRSPEQFF	TGTGCCAGCAGCTTCCGGGACAGACGATCCCCAGAGCAGTTCTTC
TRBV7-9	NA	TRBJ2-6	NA	CASTLDNSGANVLTF	TGTGCCAGCACTCTTGACAACTCTGGGGCCAACGTCCTGACTTTC
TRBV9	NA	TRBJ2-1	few	CASSKFNNEQFF	TGTGCCAGCAGCAAATTCAACAATGAGCAGTTCTTC
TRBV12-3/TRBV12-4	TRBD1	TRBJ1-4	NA	CASSLQGVGEKLFF	TGTGCCAGCAGTTTGCAGGGGGTTGGTGAAAAACTGTTTTTT
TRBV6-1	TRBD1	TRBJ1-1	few	CASSDGQGEAFF	TGTGCCAGCAGTGATGGACAGGGGGAAGCTTTCTTT
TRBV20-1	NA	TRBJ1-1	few	CSARPGWDTEAFF	TGCAGTGCAAGACCCGGGTGGGACACTGAAGCTTTCTTT
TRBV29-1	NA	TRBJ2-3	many	CSVAERGADTQYF	TGCAGCGTTGCGGAGAGGGGAGCAGATACGCAGTATTTT
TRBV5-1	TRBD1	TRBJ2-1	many	CASSQTGGGEQFF	TGCGCCAGCAGCCAGACAGGGGGCGGTGAGCAGTTCTTC
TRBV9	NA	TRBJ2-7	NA	CASSVEATRLEEQYF	TGTGCCAGCAGCGTAGAGGCTACGAGACTTGAAGAGCAGTACTTC
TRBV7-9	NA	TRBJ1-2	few	CASTPLTLGDGYTF	TGTGCCAGCACCCCTTTGACGCTAGGAGATGGCTACACCTTC
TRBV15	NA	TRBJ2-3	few	CATSPRASTDTQYF	TGTGCCACCTCCCCAAGGGCGAGCACAGATACGCAGTATTTT
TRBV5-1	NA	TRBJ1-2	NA	CASSLDGPGKYGYTF	TGCGCCAGCAGCTTGGATGGACCCGGCAAATATGGCTACACCTTC
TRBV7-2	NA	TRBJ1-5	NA	CASRSGAMWSQPQHF	TGTGCCAGCAGGTCAGGGGCGATGTGGTCACAGCCCCAGCATTTT
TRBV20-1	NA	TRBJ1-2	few	CSARGPGHKTGGYTF	TGCAGTGCTAGGGGCCCGGGACATAAAACCGGAGGCTACACCTTC
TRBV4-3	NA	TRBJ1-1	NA	CASSQNSREMNTEAFF	TGCGCCAGCAGCCAAAATTCGAGGGAGATGAACACTGAAGCTTTCTTT
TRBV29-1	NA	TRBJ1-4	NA	CSGGLTNEKLFF	TGCAGCGGGGGACTGACTAATGAAAAACTGTTTTTT
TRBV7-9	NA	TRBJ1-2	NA	CASSSPGVGYGYTF	TGTGCCAGCAGCTCGCCGGGGGTGGGCTATGGCTACACCTTC
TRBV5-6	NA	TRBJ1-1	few	CASSAGPGVSEAFF	TGTGCCAGCAGCGCCGGGCCGGGCGTCAGTGAAGCTTTCTTT
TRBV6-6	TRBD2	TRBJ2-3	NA	CASSYTRLAGVTDTQYF	TGTGCCAGCAGTTACACCCGGCTAGCGGGAGTAACAGATACGCAGTATTTT
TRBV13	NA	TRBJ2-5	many	CASSLAGGETQYF	TGTGCCAGCAGTCTAGCCGGGGGAGAGACCCAGTACTTC
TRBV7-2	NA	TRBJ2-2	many	CASSQPGSGELFF	TGTGCCAGCAGCCAGCCAGGTTCCGGGGAGCTGTTTTTT
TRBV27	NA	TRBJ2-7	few	CASREGQWAGSLYHEQYF	TGTGCCAGCAGAGAAGGCCAATGGGCCGGATCCCTTTATCACGAGCAGTACTTC
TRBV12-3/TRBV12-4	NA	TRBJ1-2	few	CASSLRHGYTF	TGTGCCAGCAGTTTGCGCCATGGCTACACCTTC
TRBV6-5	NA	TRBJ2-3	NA	CASSYGGPDTQYF	TGTGCCAGCAGTTACGGAGGGCCAGATACGCAGTATTTT
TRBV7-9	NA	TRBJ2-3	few	CASSWEGHTQYF	TGTGCCAGCAGCTGGGAAGGACATACGCAGTATTTT
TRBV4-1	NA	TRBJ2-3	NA	CASSHPVGDTDTQYF	TGCGCCAGCAGCCATCCGGTTGGGGACACAGATACGCAGTATTTT
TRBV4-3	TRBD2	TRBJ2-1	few	CASSQDRLAGGLPYNEQFF	TGCGCCAGCAGCCAAGATCGTCTAGCGGGGGGGCTACCCTACAATGAGCAGTTCTTC
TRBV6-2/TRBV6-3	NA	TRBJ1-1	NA	CASSYSAGARGGAFF	TGTGCCAGCAGTTACTCAGCGGGGGCCCGCGGCGGAGCTTTCTTT
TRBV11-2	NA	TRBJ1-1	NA	CASSLGAVEAFF	TGTGCCAGCAGCCTAGGGGCAGTTGAAGCTTTCTTT
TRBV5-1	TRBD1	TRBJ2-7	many	CASSLDGQGYEQYF	TGCGCCAGCAGCTTGGATGGACAGGGCTACGAGCAGTACTTC
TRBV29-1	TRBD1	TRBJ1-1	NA	CSVVSGGTEAFF	TGCAGCGTTGTTTCAGGGGGCACTGAAGCTTTCTTT
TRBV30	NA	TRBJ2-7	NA	CAWSEGVYEQYF	TGTGCCTGGAGTGAAGGGGTCTACGAGCAGTACTTC